This T cell receptor beta chain was recorded in a study of T cell changes during pregnancy in multiple sclerosis (dated by TCRdb to the late 2010s). General notes on the study: The study examined how the T cell repertoire changed over the course of pregnancy in women with multiple sclerosis.

Receptor libraries were prepared by the immunoSEQ multiplex PCR assay. TCRdb took this table from immuneACCESS and kept in-frame rearrangements with V and J called. Such tables lack part of the clones; where checked against another copy, unresolved V genes explain under half of the gap, and the rest is unexplained. Counted in this sample were 70,000 to 95,000 clones; more than 90% of them appeared once. In total, the top ten clones hold less than 2.5% of the sample. Reading the germline V gene (reference sequence) gives CDR1 MNHEY and CDR2 SMNVEV. V sheds 4 bases and J sheds 0 bases, leaving 4 bases between their ends. Measured from the cysteine to the phenylalanine, the CDR3 is 12 residues long. The entry retains the CDR3 DNA only, 36 bases that are in frame from base 1. On this clone itself: The target of this receptor is not known. No clone much larger than this one lies a single base away; base qualities are absent.

Recombination joined TRBV27 with TRBJ2-7; the D gene remains uncertain. The sample consisted of peripheral blood, taken in the second trimester of pregnancy. The receptor was derived from a female donor in good health, enrolled as a control in a pregnancy study. The nucleotide sequence reads as follows: TGTGCCAGCAGTTCCAGCTCCTACGAGCAGTACTTC. The encoded protein is CASSSSSYEQYF.